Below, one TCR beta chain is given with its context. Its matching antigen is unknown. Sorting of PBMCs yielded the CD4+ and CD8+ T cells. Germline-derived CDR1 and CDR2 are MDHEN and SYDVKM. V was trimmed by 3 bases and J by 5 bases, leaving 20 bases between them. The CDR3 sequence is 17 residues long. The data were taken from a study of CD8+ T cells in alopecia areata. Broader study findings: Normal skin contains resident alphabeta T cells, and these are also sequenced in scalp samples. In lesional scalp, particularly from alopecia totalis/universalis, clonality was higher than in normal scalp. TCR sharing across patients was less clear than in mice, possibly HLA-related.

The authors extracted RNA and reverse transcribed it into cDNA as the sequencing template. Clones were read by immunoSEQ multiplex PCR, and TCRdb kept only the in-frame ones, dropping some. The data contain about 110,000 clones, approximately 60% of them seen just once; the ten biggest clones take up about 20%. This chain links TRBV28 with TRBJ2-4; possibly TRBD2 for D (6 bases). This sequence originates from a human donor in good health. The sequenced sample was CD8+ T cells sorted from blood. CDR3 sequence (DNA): TGTGCCAGCAGTTTCCTCCTCGCGGAGGGCGCGGAAAACATTCAGTACTTC. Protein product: CASSFLLAEGAENIQYF.